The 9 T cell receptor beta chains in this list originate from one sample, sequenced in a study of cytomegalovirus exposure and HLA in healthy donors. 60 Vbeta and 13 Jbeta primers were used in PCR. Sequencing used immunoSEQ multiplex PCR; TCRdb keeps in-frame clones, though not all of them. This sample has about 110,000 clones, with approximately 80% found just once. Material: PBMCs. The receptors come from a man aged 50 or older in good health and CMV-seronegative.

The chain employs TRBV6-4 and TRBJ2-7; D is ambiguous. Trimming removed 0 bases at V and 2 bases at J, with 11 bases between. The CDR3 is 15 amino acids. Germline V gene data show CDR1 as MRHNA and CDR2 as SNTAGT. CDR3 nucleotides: TGTGCCAGCAGTGACTCGCGGTGCGCCCCCTACGAGCAGTACGTC. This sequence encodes CASSDSRCAPYEQYV.

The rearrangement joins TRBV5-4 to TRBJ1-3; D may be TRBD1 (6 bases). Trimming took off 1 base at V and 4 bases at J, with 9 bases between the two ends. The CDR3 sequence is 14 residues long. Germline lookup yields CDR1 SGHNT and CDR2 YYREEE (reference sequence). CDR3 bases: TGTGCCAGCAGCTTGACAGGGTTCGGAAACACCATATATTTT. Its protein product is CASSLTGFGNTIYF.

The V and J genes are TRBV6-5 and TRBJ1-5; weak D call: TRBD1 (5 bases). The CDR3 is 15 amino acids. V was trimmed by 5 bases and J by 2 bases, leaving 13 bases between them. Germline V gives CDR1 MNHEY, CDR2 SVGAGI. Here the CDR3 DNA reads TGTGCCAGCAGTGGAGGGGTATTTGGCAATCAGCCCCAGCATTTT. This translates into CASSGGVFGNQPQHF.

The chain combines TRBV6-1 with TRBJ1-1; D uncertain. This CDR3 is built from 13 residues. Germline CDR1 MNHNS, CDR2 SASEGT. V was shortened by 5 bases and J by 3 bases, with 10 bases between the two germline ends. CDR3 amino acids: CASSYGQDTEAFF. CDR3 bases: TGTGCCAGCAGTTATGGTCAGGACACTGAAGCTTTCTTT.

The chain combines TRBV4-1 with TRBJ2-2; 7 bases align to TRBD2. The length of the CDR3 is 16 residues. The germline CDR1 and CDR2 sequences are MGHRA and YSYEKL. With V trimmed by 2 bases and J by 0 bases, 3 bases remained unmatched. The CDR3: CASSQRLAANTGELFF. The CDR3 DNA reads TGCGCCAGCAGCCAAAGGCTAGCGGCGAACACCGGGGAGCTGTTTTTT.

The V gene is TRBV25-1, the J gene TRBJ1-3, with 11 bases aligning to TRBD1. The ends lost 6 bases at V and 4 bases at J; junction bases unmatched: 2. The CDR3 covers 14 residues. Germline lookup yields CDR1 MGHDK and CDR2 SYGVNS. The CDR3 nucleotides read TGTGCCAGCAGGGGACAGGGGGTGGGAAACACCATATATTTT. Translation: CASRGQGVGNTIYF. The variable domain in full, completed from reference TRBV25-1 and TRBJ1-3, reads EADIYQTPRYLVIGTGKKITLECSQTMGHDKMYWYQQDPGMELHLIHYSYGVNSTEKGDLSSESTVSRIRTEHFPLTLESARPSHTSQYLCASRGQGVGNTIYFGEGSWLTVV.

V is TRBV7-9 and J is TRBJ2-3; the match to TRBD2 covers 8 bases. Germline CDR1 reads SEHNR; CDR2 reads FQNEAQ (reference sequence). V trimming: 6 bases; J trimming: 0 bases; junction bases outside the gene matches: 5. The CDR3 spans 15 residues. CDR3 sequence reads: CASRATSGSTDTQYF. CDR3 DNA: TGTGCCAGCAGGGCTACTAGCGGAAGCACAGATACGCAGTATTTT. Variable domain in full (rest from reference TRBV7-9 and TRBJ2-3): DTGVSQNPRHKITKRGQNVTFRCDPISEHNRLYWYRQTLGQGPEFLTYFQNEAQLEKSRLLSDRFSAERPKGSFSTLEIQRTEQGDSAMYLCASRATSGSTDTQYFGPGTRLTVL.

The CDR3, as DNA: TGTGCCAGCAGTTTAAATTTGGGGGGACTGAACACTGAAGCTTTCTTT. Protein: CASSLNLGGLNTEAFF. The gene calls are TRBV27 and TRBJ1-1; tentatively, D is TRBD1 (5 bases). V was cut by 2 bases and J by 0 bases, with 13 bases left in between. Germline assignment: CDR1 MNHEY and CDR2 SMNVEV (reference sequence). CDR3 length: 16 residues.

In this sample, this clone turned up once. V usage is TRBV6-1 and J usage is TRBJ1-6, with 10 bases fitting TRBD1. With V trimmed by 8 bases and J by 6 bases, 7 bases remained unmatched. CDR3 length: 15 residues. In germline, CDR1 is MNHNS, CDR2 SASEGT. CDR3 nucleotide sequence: TGTGCCAGCCTCGACAGGGGGCTCGTTAATTCACCCCTCCACTTT. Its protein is CASLDRGLVNSPLHF.